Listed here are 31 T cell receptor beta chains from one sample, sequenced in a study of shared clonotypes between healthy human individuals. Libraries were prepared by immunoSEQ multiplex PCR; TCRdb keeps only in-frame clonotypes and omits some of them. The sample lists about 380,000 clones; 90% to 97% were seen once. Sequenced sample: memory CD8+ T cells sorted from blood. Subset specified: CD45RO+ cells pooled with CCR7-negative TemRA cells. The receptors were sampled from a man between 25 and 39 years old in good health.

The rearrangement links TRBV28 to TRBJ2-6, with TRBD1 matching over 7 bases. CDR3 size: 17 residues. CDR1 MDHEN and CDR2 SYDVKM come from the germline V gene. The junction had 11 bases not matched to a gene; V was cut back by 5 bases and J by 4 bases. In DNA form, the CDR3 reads TGTGCCAGCAGTCGGACAGGATACAAGCAAGGGGCCAACGTCCTGACTTTC. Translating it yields CASSRTGYKQGANVLTF.

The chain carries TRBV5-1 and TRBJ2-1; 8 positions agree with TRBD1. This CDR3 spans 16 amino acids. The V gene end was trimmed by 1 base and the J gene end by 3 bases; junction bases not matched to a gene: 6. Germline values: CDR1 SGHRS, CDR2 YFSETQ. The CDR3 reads CASSLRTGPIYNEQFF. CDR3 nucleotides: TGCGCCAGCAGCTTGAGGACAGGGCCCATCTACAATGAGCAGTTCTTC. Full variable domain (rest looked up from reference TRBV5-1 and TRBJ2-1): KAGVTQTPRYLIKTRGQQVTLSCSPISGHRSVSWYQQTPGQGLQFLFEYFSETQRNKGNFPGRFSGRQFSNSRSEMNVSTLELGDSALYLCASSLRTGPIYNEQFFGPGTRLTVL.

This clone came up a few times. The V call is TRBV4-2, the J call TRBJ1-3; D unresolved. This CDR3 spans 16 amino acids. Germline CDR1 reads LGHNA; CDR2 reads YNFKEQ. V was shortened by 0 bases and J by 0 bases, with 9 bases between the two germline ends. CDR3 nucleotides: TGTGCCAGCAGCCAAGAGAAGGTGAACTCTGGAAACACCATATATTTT. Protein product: CASSQEKVNSGNTIYF.

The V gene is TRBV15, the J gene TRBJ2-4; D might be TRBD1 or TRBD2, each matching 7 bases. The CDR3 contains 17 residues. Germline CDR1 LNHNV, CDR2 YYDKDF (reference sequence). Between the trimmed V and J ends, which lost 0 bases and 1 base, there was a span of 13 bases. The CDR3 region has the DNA TGTGCCACCAGCAGAGATCCCCAGGGGGGGGCCAAAAACATTCAGTACTTC. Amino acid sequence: CATSRDPQGGAKNIQYF.

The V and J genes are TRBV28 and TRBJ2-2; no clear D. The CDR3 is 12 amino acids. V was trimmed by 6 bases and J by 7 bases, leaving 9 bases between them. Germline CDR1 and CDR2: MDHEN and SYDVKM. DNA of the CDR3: TGTGCCAGCAGGGGTGTCGGCGGGGAGCTGTTTTTT. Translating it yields CASRGVGGELFF.

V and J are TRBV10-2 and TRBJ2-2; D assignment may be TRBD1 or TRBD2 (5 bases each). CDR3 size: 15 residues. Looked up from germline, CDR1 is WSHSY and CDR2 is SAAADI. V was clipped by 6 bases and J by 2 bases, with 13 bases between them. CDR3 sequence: CASRGTQENTGELFF. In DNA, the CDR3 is TGCGCCAGCAGGGGGACCCAAGAAAACACCGGGGAGCTGTTTTTT.

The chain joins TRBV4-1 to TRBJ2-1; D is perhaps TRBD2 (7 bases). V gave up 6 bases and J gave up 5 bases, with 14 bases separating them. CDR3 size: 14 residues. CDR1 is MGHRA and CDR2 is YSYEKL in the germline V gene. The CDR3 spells CASRGGAGNNEQFF. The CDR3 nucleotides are TGCGCCAGCAGGGGGGGGGCAGGGAACAATGAGCAGTTCTTC.

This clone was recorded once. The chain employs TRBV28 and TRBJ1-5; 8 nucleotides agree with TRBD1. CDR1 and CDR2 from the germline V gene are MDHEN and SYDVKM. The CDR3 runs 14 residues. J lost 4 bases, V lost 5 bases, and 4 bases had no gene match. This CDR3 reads CASSLQGVNQPQHF. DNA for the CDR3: TGTGCCAGCAGTCTACAGGGGGTTAATCAGCCCCAGCATTTT.

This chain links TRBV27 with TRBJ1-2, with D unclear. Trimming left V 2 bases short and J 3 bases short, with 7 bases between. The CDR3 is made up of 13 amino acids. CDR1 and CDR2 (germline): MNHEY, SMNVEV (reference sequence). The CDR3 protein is CASSLREDYGYTF. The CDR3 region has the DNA TGTGCCAGCAGTTTAAGGGAGGACTATGGCTACACCTTC.

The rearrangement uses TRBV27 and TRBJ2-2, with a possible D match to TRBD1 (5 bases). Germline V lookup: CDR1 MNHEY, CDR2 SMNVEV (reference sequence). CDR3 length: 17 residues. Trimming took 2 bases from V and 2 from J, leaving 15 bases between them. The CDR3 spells CASSLIAGKGNTGELFF. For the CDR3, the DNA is TGTGCCAGCAGTTTAATCGCAGGGAAAGGTAACACCGGGGAGCTGTTTTTT.

Here the CDR3 reads CASSRGRLYEQYF. The DNA of the CDR3 is TGTGCCAGCTCCAGGGGGCGCTTGTACGAGCAGTACTTC. The chain uses TRBV28 and TRBJ2-7, with 8 bases identical to TRBD1. CDR3 length equals 13 residues. CDR1 and CDR2 from the germline V gene are MDHEN and SYDVKM. The V segment lost 8 bases and the J segment 4 bases; nucleotides outside the gene matches: 7.

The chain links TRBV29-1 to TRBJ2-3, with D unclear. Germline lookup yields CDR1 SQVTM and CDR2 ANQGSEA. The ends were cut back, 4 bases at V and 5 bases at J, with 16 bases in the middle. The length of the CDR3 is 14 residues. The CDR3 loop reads CSVVGVPAGDTQYF. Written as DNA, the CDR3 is TGCAGCGTTGTTGGGGTCCCCGCCGGAGATACGCAGTATTTT.

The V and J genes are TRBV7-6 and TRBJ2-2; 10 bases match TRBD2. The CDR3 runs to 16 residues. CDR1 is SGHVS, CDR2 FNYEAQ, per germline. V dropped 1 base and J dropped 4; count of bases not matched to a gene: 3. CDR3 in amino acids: CASSLGSGRATGELFF. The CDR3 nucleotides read TGTGCCAGCAGCTTAGGAAGCGGGAGGGCCACCGGGGAGCTGTTTTTT.

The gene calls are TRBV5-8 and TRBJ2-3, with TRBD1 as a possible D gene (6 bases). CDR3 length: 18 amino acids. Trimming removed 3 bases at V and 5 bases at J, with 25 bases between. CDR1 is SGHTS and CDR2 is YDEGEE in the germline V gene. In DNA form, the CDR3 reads TGTGCCAGCAGCTCGGCCCCCCGCTTATCCCGAGGGGGAGATACGCAGTATTTT. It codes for CASSSAPRLSRGGDTQYF.

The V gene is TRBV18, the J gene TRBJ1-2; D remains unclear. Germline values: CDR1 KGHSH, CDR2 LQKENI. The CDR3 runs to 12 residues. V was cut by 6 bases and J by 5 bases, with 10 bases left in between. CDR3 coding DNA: TGTGCCAGCTCCCTAAGGGAATATGGCTACACCTTC. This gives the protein CASSLREYGYTF.

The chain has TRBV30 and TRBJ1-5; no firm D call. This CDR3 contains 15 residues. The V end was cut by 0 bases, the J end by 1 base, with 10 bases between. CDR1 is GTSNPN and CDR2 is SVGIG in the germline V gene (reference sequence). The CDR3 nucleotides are TGTGCCTGGAGTGTACGGGGAAGGAGCAATCAGCCCCAGCATTTT. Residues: CAWSVRGRSNQPQHF.

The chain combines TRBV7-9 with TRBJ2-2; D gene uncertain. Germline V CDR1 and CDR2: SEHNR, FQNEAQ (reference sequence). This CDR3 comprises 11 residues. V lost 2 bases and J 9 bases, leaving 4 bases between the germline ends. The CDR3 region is CASSLSWELFF. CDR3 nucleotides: TGTGCCAGCAGCTTATCATGGGAGCTGTTTTTT.

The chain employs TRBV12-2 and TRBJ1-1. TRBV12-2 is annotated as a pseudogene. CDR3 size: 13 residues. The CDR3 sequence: CASRLDGGTEAFF. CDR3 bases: TGTGCAAGTCGTCTTGATGGGGGCACTGAAGCTTTCTTT.

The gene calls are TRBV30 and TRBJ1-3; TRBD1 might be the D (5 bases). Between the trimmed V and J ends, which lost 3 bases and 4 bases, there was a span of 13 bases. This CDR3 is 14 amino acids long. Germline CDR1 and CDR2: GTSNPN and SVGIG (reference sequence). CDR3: CAWRTRGAGNTIYF. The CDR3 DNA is TGTGCCTGGAGGACCCGGGGCGCAGGAAACACCATATATTTT.

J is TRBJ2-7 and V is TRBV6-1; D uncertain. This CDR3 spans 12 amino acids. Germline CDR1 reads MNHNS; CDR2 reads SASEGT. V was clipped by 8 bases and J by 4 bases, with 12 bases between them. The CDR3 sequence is CASARVPYEQYF. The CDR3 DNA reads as TGTGCCAGCGCCCGGGTCCCTTACGAGCAGTACTTC.

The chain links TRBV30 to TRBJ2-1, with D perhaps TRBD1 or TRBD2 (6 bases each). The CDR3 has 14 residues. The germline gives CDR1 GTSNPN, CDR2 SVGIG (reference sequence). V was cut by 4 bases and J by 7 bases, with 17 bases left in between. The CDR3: CAWTLARGGNEQFF. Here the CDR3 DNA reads TGTGCCTGGACGCTAGCGAGAGGGGGGAATGAGCAGTTCTTC.

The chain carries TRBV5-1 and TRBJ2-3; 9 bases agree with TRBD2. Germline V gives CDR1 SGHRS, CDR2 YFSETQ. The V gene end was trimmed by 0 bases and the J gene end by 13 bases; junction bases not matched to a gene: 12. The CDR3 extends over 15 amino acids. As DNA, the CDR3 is TGCGCCAGCAGCTTGGCCGGGACTAGCCCTCTTCAGAAGTATTTT. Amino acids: CASSLAGTSPLQKYF.

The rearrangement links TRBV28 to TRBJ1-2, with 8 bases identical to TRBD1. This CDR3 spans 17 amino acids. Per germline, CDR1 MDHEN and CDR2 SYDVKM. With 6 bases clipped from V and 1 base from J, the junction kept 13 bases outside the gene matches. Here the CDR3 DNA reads TGTGCCAGCAGAACTCGGGGCAGGGGGCTGGGTAACTATGGCTACACCTTC. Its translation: CASRTRGRGLGNYGYTF.

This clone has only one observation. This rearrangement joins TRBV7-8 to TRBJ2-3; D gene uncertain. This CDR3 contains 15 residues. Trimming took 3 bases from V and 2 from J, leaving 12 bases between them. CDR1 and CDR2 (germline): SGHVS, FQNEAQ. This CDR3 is CASSLWHGPTDTQYF. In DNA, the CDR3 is TGTGCCAGCAGCTTGTGGCACGGACCCACAGATACGCAGTATTTT.

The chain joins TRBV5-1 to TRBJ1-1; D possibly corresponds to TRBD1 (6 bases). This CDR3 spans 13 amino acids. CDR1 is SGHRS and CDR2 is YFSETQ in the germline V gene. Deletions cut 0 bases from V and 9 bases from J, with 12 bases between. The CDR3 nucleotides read TGCGCCAGCAGCTTGGGGGGGCTTGCGAAAGCTTTCTTT. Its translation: CASSLGGLAKAFF. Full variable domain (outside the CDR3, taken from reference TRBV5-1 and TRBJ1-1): KAGVTQTPRYLIKTRGQQVTLSCSPISGHRSVSWYQQTPGQGLQFLFEYFSETQRNKGNFPGRFSGRQFSNSRSEMNVSTLELGDSALYLCASSLGGLAKAFFGQGTRLTVV.

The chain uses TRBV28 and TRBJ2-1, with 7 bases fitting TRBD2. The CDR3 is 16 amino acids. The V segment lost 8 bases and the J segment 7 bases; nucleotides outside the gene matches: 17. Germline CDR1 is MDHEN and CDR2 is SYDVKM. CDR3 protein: CASLPGGGRGSNEQFF. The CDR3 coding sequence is TGTGCCAGCCTGCCAGGAGGCGGGAGAGGAAGTAATGAGCAGTTCTTC.

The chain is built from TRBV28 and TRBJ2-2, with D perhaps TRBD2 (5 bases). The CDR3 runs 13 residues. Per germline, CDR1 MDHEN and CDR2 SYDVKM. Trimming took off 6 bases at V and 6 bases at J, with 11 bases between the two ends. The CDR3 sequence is CASRLEIPGELFF. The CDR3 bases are TGTGCCAGCAGACTAGAGATCCCCGGGGAGCTGTTTTTT.

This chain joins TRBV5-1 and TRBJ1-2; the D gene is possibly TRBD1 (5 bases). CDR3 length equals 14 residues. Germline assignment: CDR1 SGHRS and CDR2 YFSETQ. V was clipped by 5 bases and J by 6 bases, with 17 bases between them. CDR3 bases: TGCGCCAGCAGTTCTTTCGGGGGTCCCAATGGCTACACCTTC. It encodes CASSSFGGPNGYTF. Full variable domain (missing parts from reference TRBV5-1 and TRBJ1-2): KAGVTQTPRYLIKTRGQQVTLSCSPISGHRSVSWYQQTPGQGLQFLFEYFSETQRNKGNFPGRFSGRQFSNSRSEMNVSTLELGDSALYLCASSSFGGPNGYTFGSGTRLTVV.

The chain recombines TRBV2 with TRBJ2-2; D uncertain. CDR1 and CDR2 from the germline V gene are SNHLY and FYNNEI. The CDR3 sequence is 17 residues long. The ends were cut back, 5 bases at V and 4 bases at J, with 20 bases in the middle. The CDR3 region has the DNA TGTGCCAGCAGTTCCGGCCGTCAAAACTGGCTCACCGGGGAGCTGTTTTTT. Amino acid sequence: CASSSGRQNWLTGELFF.

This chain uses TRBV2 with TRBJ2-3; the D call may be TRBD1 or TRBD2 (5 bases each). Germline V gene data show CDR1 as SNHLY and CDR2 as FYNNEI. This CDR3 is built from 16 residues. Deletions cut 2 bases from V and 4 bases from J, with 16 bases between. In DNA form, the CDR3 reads TGTGCCAGCAGTGAACGGGGCCGGGAACGAGCAGATACGCAGTATTTT. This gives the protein CASSERGRERADTQYF.

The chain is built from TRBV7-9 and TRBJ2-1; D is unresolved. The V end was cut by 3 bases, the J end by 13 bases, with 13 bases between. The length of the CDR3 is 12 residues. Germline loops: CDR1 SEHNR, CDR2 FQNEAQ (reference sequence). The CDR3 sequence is CASSLLMSQQFF. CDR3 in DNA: TGTGCCAGCAGCTTGTTAATGTCCCAACAGTTCTTC.